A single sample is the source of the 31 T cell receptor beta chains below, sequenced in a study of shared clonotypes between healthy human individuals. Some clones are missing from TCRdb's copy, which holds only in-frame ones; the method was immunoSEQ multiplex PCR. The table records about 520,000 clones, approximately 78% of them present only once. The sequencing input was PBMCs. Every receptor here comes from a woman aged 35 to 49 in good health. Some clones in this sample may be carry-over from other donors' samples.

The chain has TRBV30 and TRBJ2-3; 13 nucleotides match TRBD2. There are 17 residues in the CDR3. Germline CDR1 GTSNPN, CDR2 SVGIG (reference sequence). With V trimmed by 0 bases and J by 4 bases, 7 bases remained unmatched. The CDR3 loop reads CAWSVRRTSGSADTQYF. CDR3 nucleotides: TGTGCCTGGAGTGTCCGTCGGACTAGCGGGAGCGCAGATACGCAGTATTTT. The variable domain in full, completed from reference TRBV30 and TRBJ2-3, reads SQTIHQWPATLVQPVGSPLSLECTVEGTSNPNLYWYRQAAGRGLQLLFYSVGIGQISSEVPQNLSASRPQDRQFILSSKKLLLSDSGFYLCAWSVRRTSGSADTQYFGPGTRLTVL.

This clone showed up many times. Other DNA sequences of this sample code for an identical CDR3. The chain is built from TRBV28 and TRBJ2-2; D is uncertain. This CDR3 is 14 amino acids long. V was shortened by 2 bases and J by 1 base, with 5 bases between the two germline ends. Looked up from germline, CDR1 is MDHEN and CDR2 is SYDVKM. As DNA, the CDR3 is TGTGCCAGCAGTTTAACCAGGAACACCGGGGAGCTGTTTTTT. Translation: CASSLTRNTGELFF.

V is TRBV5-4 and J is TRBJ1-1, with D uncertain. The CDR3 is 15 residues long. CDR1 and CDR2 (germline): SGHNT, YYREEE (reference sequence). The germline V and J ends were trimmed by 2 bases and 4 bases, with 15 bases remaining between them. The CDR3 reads CASSLSSHLSTEAFF. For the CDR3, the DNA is TGTGCCAGCAGCTTAAGTAGTCACTTAAGCACTGAAGCTTTCTTT.

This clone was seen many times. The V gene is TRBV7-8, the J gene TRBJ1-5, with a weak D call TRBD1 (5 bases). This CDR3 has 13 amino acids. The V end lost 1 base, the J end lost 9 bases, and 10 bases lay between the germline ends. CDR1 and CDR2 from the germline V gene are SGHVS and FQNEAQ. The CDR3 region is CASSLEEGAPQHF. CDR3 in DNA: TGTGCCAGCAGCTTAGAAGAAGGGGCGCCCCAGCATTTT.

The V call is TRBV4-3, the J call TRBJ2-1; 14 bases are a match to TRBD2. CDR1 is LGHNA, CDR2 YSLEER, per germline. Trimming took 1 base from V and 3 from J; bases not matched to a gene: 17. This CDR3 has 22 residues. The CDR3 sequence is CASSQVVERLAGGPTRYNEQFF. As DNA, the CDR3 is TGCGCCAGCAGCCAAGTAGTAGAACGACTAGCGGGAGGGCCAACCCGCTACAATGAGCAGTTCTTC.

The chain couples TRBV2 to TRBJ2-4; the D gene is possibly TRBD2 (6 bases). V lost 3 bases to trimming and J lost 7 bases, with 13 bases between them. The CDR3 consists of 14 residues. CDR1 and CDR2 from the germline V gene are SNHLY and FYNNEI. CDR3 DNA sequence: TGTGCCAGCAGTGAGGGTAGCGGTTCGAACATTCAGTACTTC. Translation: CASSEGSGSNIQYF.

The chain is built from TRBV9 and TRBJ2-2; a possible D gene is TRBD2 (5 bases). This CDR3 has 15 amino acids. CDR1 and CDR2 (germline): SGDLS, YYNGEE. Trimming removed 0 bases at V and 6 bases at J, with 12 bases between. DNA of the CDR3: TGTGCCAGCAGCGTAGTAGCGACGCGTTCCGGGGAGCTGTTTTTT. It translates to CASSVVATRSGELFF.

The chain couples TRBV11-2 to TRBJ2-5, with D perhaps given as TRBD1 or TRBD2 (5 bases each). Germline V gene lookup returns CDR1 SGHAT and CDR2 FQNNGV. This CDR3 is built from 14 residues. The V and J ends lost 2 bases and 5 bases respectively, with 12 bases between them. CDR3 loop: CASSLTSGDETQYF. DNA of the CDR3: TGTGCCAGCAGCTTAACGTCCGGGGACGAGACCCAGTACTTC. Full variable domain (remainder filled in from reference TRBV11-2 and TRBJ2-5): EAGVAQSPRYKIIEKRQSVAFWCNPISGHATLYWYQQILGQGPKLLIQFQNNGVVDDSQLPKDRFSAERLKGVDSTLKIQPAKLEDSAVYLCASSLTSGDETQYFGPGTRLLVL.

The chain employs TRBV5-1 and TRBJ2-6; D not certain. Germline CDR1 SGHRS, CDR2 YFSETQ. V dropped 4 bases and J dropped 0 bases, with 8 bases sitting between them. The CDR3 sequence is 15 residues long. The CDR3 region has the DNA TGCGCCAGCAGCCCTACAGCCTCTGGGGCCAACGTCCTGACTTTC. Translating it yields CASSPTASGANVLTF.

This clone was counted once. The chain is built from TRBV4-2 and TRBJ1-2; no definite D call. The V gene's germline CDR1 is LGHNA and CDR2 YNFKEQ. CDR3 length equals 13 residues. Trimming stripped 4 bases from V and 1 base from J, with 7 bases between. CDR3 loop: CASSPRINYGYTF. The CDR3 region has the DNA TGTGCCAGCAGCCCCCGGATTAACTATGGCTACACCTTC.

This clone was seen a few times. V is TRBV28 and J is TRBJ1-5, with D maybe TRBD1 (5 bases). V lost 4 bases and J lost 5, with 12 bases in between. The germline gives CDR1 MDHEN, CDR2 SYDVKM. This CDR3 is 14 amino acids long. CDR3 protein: CASSSHRPDQPQHF. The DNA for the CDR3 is TGTGCCAGCAGTTCCCACAGGCCCGATCAGCCCCAGCATTTT.

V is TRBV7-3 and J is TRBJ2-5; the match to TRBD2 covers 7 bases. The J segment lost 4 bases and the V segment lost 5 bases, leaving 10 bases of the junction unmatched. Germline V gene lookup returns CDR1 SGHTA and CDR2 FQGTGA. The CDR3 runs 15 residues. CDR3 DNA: TGTGCCAGCAGCCCCCCGGGAGGCGAAGGAGAGACCCAGTACTTC. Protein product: CASSPPGGEGETQYF.

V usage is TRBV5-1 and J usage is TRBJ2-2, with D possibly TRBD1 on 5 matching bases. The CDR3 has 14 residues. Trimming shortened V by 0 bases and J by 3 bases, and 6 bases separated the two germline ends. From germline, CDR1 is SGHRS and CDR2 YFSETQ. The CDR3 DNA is TGCGCCAGCAGCTTGGAACAGGACACCGGGGAGCTGTTTTTT. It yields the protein CASSLEQDTGELFF. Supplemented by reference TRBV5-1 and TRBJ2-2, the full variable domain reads KAGVTQTPRYLIKTRGQQVTLSCSPISGHRSVSWYQQTPGQGLQFLFEYFSETQRNKGNFPGRFSGRQFSNSRSEMNVSTLELGDSALYLCASSLEQDTGELFFGEGSRLTVL.

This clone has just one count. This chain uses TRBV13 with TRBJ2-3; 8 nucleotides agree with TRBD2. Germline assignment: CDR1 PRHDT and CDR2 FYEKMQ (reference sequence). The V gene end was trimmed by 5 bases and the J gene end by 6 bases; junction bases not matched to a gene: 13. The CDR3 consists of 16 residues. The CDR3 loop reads CASSLRRGGQGDTQYF. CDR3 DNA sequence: TGTGCCAGCAGCCTGCGCCGGGGGGGCCAGGGGGATACGCAGTATTTT. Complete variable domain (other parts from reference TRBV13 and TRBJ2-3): AAGVIQSPRHLIKEKRETATLKCYPIPRHDTVYWYQQGPGQDPQFLISFYEKMQSDKGSIPDRFSAQQFSDYHSELNMSSLELGDSALYFCASSLRRGGQGDTQYFGPGTRLTVL.

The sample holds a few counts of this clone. CDR3 residues: CASLRTGTANEKLFF. CDR3 bases: TGTGCCAGCTTAAGAACAGGGACCGCTAATGAAAAACTGTTTTTT. The rearrangement uses TRBV7-9 and TRBJ1-4, with D perhaps TRBD1 (6 bases). The CDR3 covers 15 residues. Trimming removed 8 bases at V and 3 bases at J, with 16 bases between. From germline, CDR1 is SEHNR and CDR2 FQNEAQ (reference sequence).

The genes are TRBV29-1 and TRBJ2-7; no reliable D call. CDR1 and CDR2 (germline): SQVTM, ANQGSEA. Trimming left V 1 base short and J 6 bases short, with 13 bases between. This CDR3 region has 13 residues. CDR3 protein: CSVEASGVGEQYF. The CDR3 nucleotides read TGCAGCGTTGAAGCAAGTGGGGTCGGCGAGCAGTACTTC.

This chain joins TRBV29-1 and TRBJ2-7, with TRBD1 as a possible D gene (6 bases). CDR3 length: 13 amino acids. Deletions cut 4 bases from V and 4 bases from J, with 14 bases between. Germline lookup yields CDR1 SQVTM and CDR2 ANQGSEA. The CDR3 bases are TGCAGCGTTGCATCTGGCAGGGGTTACGAGCAGTACTTC. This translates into CSVASGRGYEQYF.

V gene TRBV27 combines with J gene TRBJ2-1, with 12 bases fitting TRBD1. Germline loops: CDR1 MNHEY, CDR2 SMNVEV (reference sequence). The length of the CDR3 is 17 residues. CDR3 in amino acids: CAAGTGGLVGFNNEQFF. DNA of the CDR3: TGTGCAGCCGGGACAGGGGGCCTCGTGGGCTTCAACAATGAGCAGTTCTTC.

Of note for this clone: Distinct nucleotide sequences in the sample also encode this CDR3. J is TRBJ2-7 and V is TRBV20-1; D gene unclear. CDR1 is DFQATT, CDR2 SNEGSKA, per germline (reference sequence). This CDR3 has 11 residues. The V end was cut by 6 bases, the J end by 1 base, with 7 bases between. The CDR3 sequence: CSATRSYEQYF. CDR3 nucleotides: TGCAGTGCCACACGTTCCTACGAGCAGTACTTC.

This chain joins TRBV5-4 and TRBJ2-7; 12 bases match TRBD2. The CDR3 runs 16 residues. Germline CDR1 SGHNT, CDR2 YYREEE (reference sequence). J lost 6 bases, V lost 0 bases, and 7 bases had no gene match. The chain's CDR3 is CASSLGLAGVTGEQYF. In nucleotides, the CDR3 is TGTGCCAGCAGCTTGGGACTAGCGGGAGTTACAGGCGAGCAGTACTTC.

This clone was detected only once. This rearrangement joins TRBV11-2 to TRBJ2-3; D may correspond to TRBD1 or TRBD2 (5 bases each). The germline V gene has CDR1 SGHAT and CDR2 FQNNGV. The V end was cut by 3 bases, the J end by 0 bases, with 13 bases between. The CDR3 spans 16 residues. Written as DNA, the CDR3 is TGTGCCAGCAGCTTTGGGACGGCCTTTAGCACAGATACGCAGTATTTT. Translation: CASSFGTAFSTDTQYF.

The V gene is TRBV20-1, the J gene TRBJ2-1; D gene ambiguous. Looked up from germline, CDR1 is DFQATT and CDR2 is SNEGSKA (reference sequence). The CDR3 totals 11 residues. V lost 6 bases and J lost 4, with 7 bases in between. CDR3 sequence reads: CSANPYNEQFF. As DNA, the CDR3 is TGCAGTGCCAACCCTTACAATGAGCAGTTCTTC.

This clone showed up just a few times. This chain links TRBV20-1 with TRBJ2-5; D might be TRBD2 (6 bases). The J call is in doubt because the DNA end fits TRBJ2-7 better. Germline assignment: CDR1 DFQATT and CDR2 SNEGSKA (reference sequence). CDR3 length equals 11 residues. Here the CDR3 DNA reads TGCAGTGCGGAGGGATCCTACGAGCAGTACTTC. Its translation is CSAEGSYEQYF.

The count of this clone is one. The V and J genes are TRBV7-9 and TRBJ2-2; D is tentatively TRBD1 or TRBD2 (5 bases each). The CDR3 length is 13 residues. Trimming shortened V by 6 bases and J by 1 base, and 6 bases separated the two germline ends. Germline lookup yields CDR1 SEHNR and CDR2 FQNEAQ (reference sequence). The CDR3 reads CASRGVNTGELFF. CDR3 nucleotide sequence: TGTGCCAGCAGGGGGGTGAACACCGGGGAGCTGTTTTTT.

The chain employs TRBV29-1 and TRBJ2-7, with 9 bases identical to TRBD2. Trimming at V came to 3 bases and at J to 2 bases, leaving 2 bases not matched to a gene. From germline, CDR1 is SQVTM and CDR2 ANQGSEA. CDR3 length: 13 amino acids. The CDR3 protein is CSVEAGGTYEQYF. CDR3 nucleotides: TGCAGCGTTGAGGCGGGGGGGACCTACGAGCAGTACTTC.

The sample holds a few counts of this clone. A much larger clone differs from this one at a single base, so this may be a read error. CDR3 sequence reads: CSTYRGNTEAFF. In DNA form, the CDR3 reads TGCAGCACCTACCGTGGGAACACTGAAGCTTTCTTT. V is TRBV29-1 and J is TRBJ1-1; D unclear. Trimming removed 8 bases from V and 1 base from J, with 11 bases in between. The CDR3 contains 12 residues. Germline assignment: CDR1 SQVTM and CDR2 ANQGSEA.

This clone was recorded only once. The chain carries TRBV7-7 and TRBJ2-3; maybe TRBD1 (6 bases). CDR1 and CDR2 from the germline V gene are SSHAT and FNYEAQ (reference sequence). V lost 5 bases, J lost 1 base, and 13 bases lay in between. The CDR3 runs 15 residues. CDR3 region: CASSTGLGGTDTQYF. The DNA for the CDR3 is TGTGCCAGCAGCACAGGGTTAGGTGGCACAGATACGCAGTATTTT.

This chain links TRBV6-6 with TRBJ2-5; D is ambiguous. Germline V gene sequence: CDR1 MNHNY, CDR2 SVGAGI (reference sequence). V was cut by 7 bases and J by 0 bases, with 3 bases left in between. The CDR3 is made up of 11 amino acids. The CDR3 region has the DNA TGTGCCAGCAAACACCAAGAGACCCAGTACTTC. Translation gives CASKHQETQYF.

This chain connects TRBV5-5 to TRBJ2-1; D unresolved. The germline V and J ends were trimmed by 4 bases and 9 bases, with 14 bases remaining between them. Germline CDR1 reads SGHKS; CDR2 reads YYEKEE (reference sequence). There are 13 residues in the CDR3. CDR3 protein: CASSTSLVFEQFF. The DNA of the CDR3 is TGTGCCAGCAGCACTTCGCTAGTTTTTGAGCAGTTCTTC. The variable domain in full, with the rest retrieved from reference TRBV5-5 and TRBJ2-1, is DAGVTQSPTHLIKTRGQQVTLRCSPISGHKSVSWYQQVLGQGPQFIFQYYEKEERGRGNFPDRFSARQFPNYSSELNVNALLLGDSALYLCASSTSLVFEQFFGPGTRLTVL.

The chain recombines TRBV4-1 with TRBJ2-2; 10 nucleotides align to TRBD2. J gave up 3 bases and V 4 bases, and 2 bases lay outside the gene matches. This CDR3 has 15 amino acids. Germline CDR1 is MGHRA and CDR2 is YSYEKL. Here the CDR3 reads CASSPGLAHTGELFF. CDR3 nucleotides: TGCGCCAGCAGCCCGGGACTAGCGCACACCGGGGAGCTGTTTTTT.

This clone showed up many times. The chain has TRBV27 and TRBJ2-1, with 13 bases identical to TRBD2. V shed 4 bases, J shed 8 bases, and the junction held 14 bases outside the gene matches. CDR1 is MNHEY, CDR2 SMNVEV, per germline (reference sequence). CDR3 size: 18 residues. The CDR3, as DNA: TGTGCCAGCAGTTCCGTGACTAGCGGGAGGTCCATTCCGGATGAGCAGTTCTTC. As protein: CASSSVTSGRSIPDEQFF.